This T cell receptor (beta chain) was sequenced in a study of T-cell reconstitution after alpha-beta-depleted transplantation in children. As regards this clonotype: Its specificity is not known.

The study, taken as a whole, reports: Newly produced T cells mostly accounted for T-cell counts and diversity one year post-transplant. High day-60 TCRbeta diversity in some patients came from surviving recipient T cells and thymic progenitors.

Preparation of the TCRbeta library involved a method that used unique molecular identifiers. TCRdb reprocessed the PCR reads with MiXCR, giving one entry per CDR3 protein. The profile covers 500,000 to 600,000 distinct CDR3 sequences, with around 27% appearing a single time and around 36% taken by the ten largest. The sequences come from PBMCs, collected before TCRalphabeta/CD19-depleted stem cell transplant. The source of this sequence is a boy younger than two with Wiskott-Aldrich syndrome, due to receive a stem cell transplant.

The CDR3 DNA follows: TGTGCCATCAGCGCAGGGAACATTCAGTACTTC. Protein product: CAISAGNIQYF. This chain joins TRBV10-3 and TRBJ2-4; D is possibly TRBD1 (5 bases). This CDR3 has 11 amino acids. CDR1 and CDR2 (germline): ENHRY, SYGVKD. Trimming cost V 6 bases and J 7 bases, with 7 bases left between them.